The 22 T cell receptor beta chains below come from one sample, sequenced in a study of regulatory dendritic cells for organ transplantation. Sequencing used immunoSEQ multiplex PCR; TCRdb keeps in-frame clones, though not all of them. The sample yields roughly 20,000 clones, 70% to 80% seen once. Their antigens remain unidentified. CFSE-labeled sorted T cells met regulatory or mature dendritic cells for five to six days. Sequencing was performed on memory CD4+ T cells from blood cultured with regulatory dendritic cells. The subset denotes: CD45RO+ memory T cells. The receptors originated from a human donor in good health.

The CDR3 DNA reads as TGTGCCAGTTGGTATGGCGGGAGCGGGACCGGGGAGCTGTTTTTT. This sequence encodes CASWYGGSGTGELFF. The genes are TRBV19 and TRBJ2-2; 7 nucleotides agree with TRBD2. V gave up 8 bases and J gave up 5 bases; unmatched junction bases: 11. The CDR3 consists of 15 residues. Germline CDR1 LNHDA, CDR2 SQIVND (reference sequence).

CDR3 nucleotides: TGTGCCAGCAGCTTGGAGAGCAGCACAGATACGCAGTATTTT. Translating it yields CASSLESSTDTQYF. The rearrangement links TRBV5-5 to TRBJ2-3; D gene unclear. V lost 0 bases, J lost 0 bases, and 5 bases lay in between. CDR3 length: 14 amino acids. Germline CDR1 is SGHKS and CDR2 is YYEKEE (reference sequence).

The rearrangement uses TRBV7-2 and TRBJ2-5; 8 bases agree with TRBD1. Germline V gene data show CDR1 as SGHTA and CDR2 as FQGNSA. V was clipped by 4 bases and J by 4 bases; unmatched bases: 14. The CDR3 consists of 17 residues. CDR3 DNA: TGTGCCAGCAGCTCCCCGAGGCGGACAGGGTTGGGAGAGACCCAGTACTTC. This sequence encodes CASSSPRRTGLGETQYF.

This clone was detected only once. Other DNA sequences in the sample encode the same CDR3. The chain's CDR3 is CASSEGGNYGYTF. In DNA form, the CDR3 reads TGTGCCAGCAGTGAAGGAGGGAACTATGGCTACACCTTC. The chain is built from TRBV25-1 and TRBJ1-2; D uncertain. This CDR3 has 13 residues. Per the germline V gene, CDR1 is MGHDK and CDR2 is SYGVNS. The V gene lost 2 bases and the J gene lost 2 bases, with 6 bases spanning the gap.

The V gene is TRBV20-1, the J gene TRBJ2-1; D is ambiguous. With 4 bases removed from V and 8 bases from J, the gap between germline ends came to 9 bases. The CDR3 sequence is 11 residues long. Germline loops: CDR1 DFQATT, CDR2 SNEGSKA (reference sequence). CDR3 protein: CSAKQWDEQFF. The CDR3 bases are TGCAGTGCTAAACAATGGGATGAGCAGTTCTTC.

The chain links TRBV30 to TRBJ2-3; no firm D call. The CDR3 runs to 14 residues. Germline V gene sequence: CDR1 GTSNPN, CDR2 SVGIG (reference sequence). Deletions cut 3 bases from V and 0 bases from J, with 10 bases between. CDR3 DNA: TGTGCCTGGAGACACAAACCGAGCACAGATACGCAGTATTTT. Its protein product is CAWRHKPSTDTQYF.

The J gene is TRBJ2-5, the V gene TRBV6-1, with no clear D. Germline V gives CDR1 MNHNS, CDR2 SASEGT. Deletions cut 5 bases from V and 2 bases from J, with 15 bases between. The CDR3 consists of 15 residues. This CDR3 reads CASSKDLTVQETQYF. The CDR3 nucleotides read TGTGCCAGCAGTAAGGATTTGACGGTTCAAGAGACCCAGTACTTC.

The V gene is TRBV4-2, the J gene TRBJ2-1; D is perhaps TRBD2 (6 bases). This CDR3 spans 17 amino acids. V was trimmed by 4 bases and J by 0 bases, leaving 16 bases between them. Germline V CDR1 and CDR2: LGHNA, YNFKEQ. Here the CDR3 DNA reads TGTGCCAGCAGCCGGGACTCGAGGGGCCTCTCCTACAATGAGCAGTTCTTC. Translation: CASSRDSRGLSYNEQFF.

This clone was observed a single time. This CDR3 is CASSLIRETQYF. The CDR3 DNA reads as TGTGCCAGCAGTTTGATTCGAGAGACCCAGTACTTC. This rearrangement joins TRBV28 to TRBJ2-5; no clear D gene. Germline assignment: CDR1 MDHEN and CDR2 SYDVKM. V lost 3 bases to trimming and J lost 4 bases, with 6 bases between them. This CDR3 spans 12 amino acids.

J is TRBJ1-4 and V is TRBV7-9, with D uncertain. Germline V lookup: CDR1 SEHNR, CDR2 FQNEAQ (reference sequence). The CDR3 consists of 12 residues. The V and J ends lost 2 bases and 7 bases respectively, with 5 bases between them. The CDR3 region is CASSLSSEKLFF. The CDR3 nucleotides read TGTGCCAGCAGCTTATCGTCTGAAAAACTGTTTTTT.

As to this clone: The junction differs from germline at one of its ends, possibly a read error. The CDR3 here is CACSGMGEQFF. In DNA form, the CDR3 reads TGTGCCTGCAGTGGGATGGGTGAGCAGTTCTTC. This sequence joins TRBV6-5 and TRBJ2-1, with no clear D. The CDR3 totals 11 residues. CDR1 is MNHEY and CDR2 is SVGAGI in the germline V gene.

The genes are TRBV20-1 and TRBJ2-5; a weak D match, TRBD1 (5 bases). CDR3 size: 11 residues. Germline V gene sequence: CDR1 DFQATT, CDR2 SNEGSKA (reference sequence). V was clipped by 5 bases and J by 4 bases, with 8 bases between them. The CDR3 is CSAGRGETQYF. DNA for the CDR3: TGCAGTGCTGGTAGGGGAGAGACCCAGTACTTC.

This chain links TRBV7-2 with TRBJ2-5, with D perhaps matching TRBD2 (5 bases). Germline loops: CDR1 SGHTA, CDR2 FQGNSA. The CDR3 is made up of 15 amino acids. Trimming stripped 1 base from V and 4 bases from J, with 13 bases between. CDR3 sequence: CASSLDSEGGETQYF. CDR3 nucleotide sequence: TGTGCCAGCAGCTTAGACAGCGAGGGCGGAGAGACCCAGTACTTC.

This clone was observed once. This sequence joins TRBV7-2 and TRBJ1-6, with no clear D. The CDR3 extends over 13 amino acids. The germline gives CDR1 SGHTA, CDR2 FQGNSA. V lost 5 bases to trimming and J lost 11 bases, with 13 bases between them. The CDR3 reads CASSLSPETPLHF. CDR3 nucleotides: TGTGCCAGCAGCCTGTCTCCTGAGACACCCCTCCACTTT.

This chain uses TRBV9 with TRBJ2-3, with 11 bases identical to TRBD2. V shed 0 bases, J shed 6 bases, and the junction held 9 bases outside the gene matches. CDR3 size: 17 residues. Germline assignment: CDR1 SGDLS and CDR2 YYNGEE. Here the CDR3 reads CASSVVGSGRASDTQYF. The DNA of the CDR3 is TGTGCCAGCAGCGTAGTAGGTAGCGGGAGGGCCTCCGATACGCAGTATTTT.

V is TRBV2 and J is TRBJ2-6; 7 bases are a match to TRBD2. V shed 4 bases, J shed 2 bases, and the junction held 8 bases outside the gene matches. Germline V gives CDR1 SNHLY, CDR2 FYNNEI. CDR3 length equals 17 residues. CDR3 residues: CASSGSGTIAGANVLTF. As DNA, the CDR3 is TGTGCCAGCAGTGGAAGCGGGACCATCGCTGGGGCCAACGTCCTGACTTTC.

The rearrangement uses TRBV7-9 and TRBJ2-7, with TRBD2 matching over 8 bases. The CDR3 length is 14 residues. From germline, CDR1 is SEHNR and CDR2 FQNEAQ (reference sequence). V dropped 4 bases and J dropped 0; count of bases not matched to a gene: 2. CDR3 loop: CASSSSGSSYEQYF. CDR3 in DNA: TGTGCCAGCAGCTCCAGCGGGAGCTCCTACGAGCAGTACTTC.

In this sample, this clone turned up a few times. The chain recombines TRBV28 with TRBJ1-1, with D possibly being TRBD1 (6 bases). CDR3 length: 14 residues. V gave up 6 bases and J gave up 12 bases, with 23 bases separating them. Germline V lookup: CDR1 MDHEN, CDR2 SYDVKM. The CDR3 loop reads CASRHPRLGTIPFF. In nucleotides, the CDR3 is TGTGCCAGCAGACACCCCAGGTTGGGGACAATTCCTTTCTTT.

In its sample, this clone was seen once. The CDR3 region is CASSPKWPENNEQFF. CDR3 in DNA: TGTGCCAGCAGCCCCAAGTGGCCGGAGAACAATGAGCAGTTCTTC. The chain links TRBV7-9 to TRBJ2-1; D remains unclear. Germline CDR1 SEHNR, CDR2 FQNEAQ (reference sequence). The CDR3 covers 15 residues. Trimming removed 5 bases at V and 5 bases at J, with 16 bases between.

Written as DNA, the CDR3 is TGTGCCAGCAGCTTGAGGTGGGCTGCGGATACGCAGTATTTT. Translated, it gives CASSLRWAADTQYF. The chain recombines TRBV5-5 with TRBJ2-3; D not certain. This CDR3 has 14 amino acids. The V and J ends lost 1 base and 6 bases respectively, with 12 bases between them. Germline CDR1 is SGHKS and CDR2 is YYEKEE (reference sequence).

This clone was detected once. The gene calls are TRBV9 and TRBJ2-6; 13 nucleotides agree with TRBD2. The CDR3 extends over 17 amino acids. CDR1 is SGDLS, CDR2 YYNGEE, per germline. J lost 3 bases, V lost 3 bases, and 3 bases had no gene match. CDR3 loop: CASSGTSGSFGANVLTF. The CDR3 DNA reads TGTGCCAGCAGCGGGACTAGCGGGAGCTTTGGGGCCAACGTCCTGACTTTC.

J is TRBJ1-1 and V is TRBV7-9, with 8 positions matching TRBD1. The trim removed 6 bases at V and 1 base at J, leaving 19 bases unmatched. Germline-derived CDR1 and CDR2 are SEHNR and FQNEAQ (reference sequence). The CDR3 consists of 19 residues. The CDR3 protein is CASRQGPDRGTFWNTEAFF. CDR3 sequence (DNA): TGTGCCAGCAGACAAGGGCCTGACAGGGGAACTTTTTGGAACACTGAAGCTTTCTTT.